The TCR beta chain under discussion was sequenced for a study of T cell responses to AZD1222 COVID-19 vaccine. Study-level points and caveats: Clonal diversity may have been underestimated in mostly white British donors.

A word on this clone: Antigen specificity is unknown.

Data came from immunoSEQ multiplex PCR; TCRdb stores just in-frame clones and leaves some out. The sample has some 110,000 clones, 85% to 95% seen once. Looked up from germline, CDR1 is MDHEN and CDR2 is SYDVKM. The CDR3 runs 15 residues. V was cut by 3 bases and J by 5 bases, with 14 bases left in between. The receptor was isolated from an adult in good health. V is TRBV28 and J is TRBJ2-1; D perhaps matches TRBD2 (5 bases). The sequencing here drew on peripheral blood, taken on day 0 of AZD1222 vaccination. As DNA, the CDR3 is TGTGCCAGCAGTTTCCCCGGACGGGAACACAATGAGCAGTTCTTC. It translates to CASSFPGREHNEQFF.